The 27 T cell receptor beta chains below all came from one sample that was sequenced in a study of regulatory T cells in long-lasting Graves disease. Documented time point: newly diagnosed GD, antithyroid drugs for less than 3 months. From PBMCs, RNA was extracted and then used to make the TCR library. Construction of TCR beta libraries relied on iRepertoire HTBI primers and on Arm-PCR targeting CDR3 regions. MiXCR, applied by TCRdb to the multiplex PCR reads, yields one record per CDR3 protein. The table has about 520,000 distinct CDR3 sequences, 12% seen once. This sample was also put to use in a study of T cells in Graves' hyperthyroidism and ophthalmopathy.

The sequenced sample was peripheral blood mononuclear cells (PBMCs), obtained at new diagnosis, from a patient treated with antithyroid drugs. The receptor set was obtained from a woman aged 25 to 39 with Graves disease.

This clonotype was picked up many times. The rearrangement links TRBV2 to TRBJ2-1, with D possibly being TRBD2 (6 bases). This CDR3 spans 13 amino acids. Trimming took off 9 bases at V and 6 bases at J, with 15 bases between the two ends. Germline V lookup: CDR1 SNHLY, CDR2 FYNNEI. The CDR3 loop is CARRLVPLNEQFF. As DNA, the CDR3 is TGTGCCAGACGACTAGTTCCCCTCAATGAGCAGTTCTTC.

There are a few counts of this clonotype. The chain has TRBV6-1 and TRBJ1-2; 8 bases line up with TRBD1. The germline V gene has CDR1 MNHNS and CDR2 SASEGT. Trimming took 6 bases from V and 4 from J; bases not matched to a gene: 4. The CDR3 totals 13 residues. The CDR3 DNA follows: TGTGCCAGCAGAACAGGGGGGGGCTATGGCTACACCTTC. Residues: CASRTGGGYGYTF.

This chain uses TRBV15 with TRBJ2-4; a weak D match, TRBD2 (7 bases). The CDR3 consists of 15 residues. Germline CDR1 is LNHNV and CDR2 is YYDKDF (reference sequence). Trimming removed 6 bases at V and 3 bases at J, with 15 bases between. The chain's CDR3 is CATSRGGVGKNIQYF. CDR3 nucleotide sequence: TGTGCCACCAGTAGGGGGGGAGTGGGCAAAAACATTCAGTACTTC.

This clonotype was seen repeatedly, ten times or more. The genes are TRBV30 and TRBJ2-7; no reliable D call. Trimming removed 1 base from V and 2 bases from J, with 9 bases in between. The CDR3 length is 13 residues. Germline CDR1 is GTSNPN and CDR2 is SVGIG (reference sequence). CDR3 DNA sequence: TGTGCCTGGAGTGGCACTACGGCCTACGAGCAGTACTTC. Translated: CAWSGTTAYEQYF.

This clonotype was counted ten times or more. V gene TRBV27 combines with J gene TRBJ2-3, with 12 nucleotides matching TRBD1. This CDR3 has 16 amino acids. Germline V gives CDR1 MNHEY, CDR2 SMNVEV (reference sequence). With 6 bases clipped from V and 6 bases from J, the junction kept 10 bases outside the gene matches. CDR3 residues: CASSALLGQGADTQYF. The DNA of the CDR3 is TGTGCCAGCAGCGCTCTTCTGGGACAGGGGGCCGATACGCAGTATTTT.

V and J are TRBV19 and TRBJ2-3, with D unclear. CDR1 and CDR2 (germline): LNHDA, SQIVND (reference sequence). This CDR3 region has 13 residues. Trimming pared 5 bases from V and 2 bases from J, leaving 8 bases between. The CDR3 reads CASSATSTDTQYF. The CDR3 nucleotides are TGTGCCAGTAGTGCCACCTCCACAGATACGCAGTATTTT.

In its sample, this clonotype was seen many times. DNA of the CDR3: TGCGCCAGCAGCTTGGGTAGCGGGAGTGTCAATACGCAGTATTTT. Its translation is CASSLGSGSVNTQYF. The chain is built from TRBV5-1 and TRBJ2-3; 9 nucleotides align to TRBD2. The V gene's germline CDR1 is SGHRS and CDR2 YFSETQ. Trimming cost V 0 bases and J 7 bases; bases outside gene matches: 6. The CDR3 runs to 15 residues.

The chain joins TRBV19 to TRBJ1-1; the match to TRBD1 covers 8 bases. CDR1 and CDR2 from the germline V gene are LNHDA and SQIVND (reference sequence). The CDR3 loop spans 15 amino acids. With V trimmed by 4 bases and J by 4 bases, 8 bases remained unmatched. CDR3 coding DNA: TGTGCCAGTAGTACCGCCCTCAGGGGGCGCACTGAAGCTTTCTTT. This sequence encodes CASSTALRGRTEAFF.

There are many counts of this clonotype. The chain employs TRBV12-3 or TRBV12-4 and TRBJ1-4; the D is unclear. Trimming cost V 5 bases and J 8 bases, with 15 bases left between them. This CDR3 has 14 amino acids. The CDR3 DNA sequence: TGTGCCAGCAGTGTCCACGGGCCCGAAGAAAAACTGTTTTTT. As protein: CASSVHGPEEKLFF.

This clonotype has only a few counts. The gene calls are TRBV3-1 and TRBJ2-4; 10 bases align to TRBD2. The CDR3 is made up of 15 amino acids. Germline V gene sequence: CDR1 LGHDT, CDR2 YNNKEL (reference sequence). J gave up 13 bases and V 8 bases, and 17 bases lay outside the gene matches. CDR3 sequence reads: CASSSTASGRNLQYF. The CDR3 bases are TGTGCCAGCTCTTCTACCGCTAGCGGGAGAAATTTACAGTACTTC.

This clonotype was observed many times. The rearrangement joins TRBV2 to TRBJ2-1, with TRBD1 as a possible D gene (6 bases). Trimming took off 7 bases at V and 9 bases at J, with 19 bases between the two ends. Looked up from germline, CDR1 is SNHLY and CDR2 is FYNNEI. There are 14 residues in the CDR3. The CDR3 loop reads CASTRTAWRAEQFF. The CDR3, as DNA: TGTGCCAGCACCCGGACAGCTTGGCGTGCTGAGCAGTTCTTC.

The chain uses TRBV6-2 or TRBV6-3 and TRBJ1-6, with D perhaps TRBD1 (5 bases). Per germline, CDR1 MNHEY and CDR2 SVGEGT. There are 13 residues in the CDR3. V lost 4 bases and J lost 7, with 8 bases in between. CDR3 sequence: CASSLQENSPLHF. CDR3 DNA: TGTGCCAGCAGTTTACAGGAGAATTCACCCCTCCACTTT.

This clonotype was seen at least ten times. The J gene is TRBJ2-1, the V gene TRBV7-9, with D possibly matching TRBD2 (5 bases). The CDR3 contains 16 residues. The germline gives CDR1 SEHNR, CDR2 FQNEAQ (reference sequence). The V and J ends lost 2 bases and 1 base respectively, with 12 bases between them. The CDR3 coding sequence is TGTGCCAGCAGCTTAAACGTCGGGGAATCCTACAATGAGCAGTTCTTC. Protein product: CASSLNVGESYNEQFF.

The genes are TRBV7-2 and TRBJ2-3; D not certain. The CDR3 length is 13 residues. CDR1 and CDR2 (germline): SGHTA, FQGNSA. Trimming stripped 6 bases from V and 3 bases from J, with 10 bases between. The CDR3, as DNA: TGTGCCAGCAGGAGGTCCGGGACAGATACGCAGTATTTT. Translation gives CASRRSGTDTQYF.

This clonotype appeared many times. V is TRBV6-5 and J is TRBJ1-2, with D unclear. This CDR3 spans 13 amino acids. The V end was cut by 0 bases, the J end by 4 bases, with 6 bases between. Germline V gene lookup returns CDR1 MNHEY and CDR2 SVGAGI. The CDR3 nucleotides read TGTGCCAGCAGTTACTCGCACGGCTATGGCTACACCTTC. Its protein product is CASSYSHGYGYTF.

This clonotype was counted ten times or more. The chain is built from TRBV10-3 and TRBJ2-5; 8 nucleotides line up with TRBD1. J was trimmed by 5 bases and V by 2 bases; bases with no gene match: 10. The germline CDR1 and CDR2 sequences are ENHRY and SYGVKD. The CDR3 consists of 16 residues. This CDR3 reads CAISEPYQGAGETQYF. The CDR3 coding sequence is TGTGCCATCAGTGAGCCCTACCAGGGGGCGGGGGAGACCCAGTACTTC.

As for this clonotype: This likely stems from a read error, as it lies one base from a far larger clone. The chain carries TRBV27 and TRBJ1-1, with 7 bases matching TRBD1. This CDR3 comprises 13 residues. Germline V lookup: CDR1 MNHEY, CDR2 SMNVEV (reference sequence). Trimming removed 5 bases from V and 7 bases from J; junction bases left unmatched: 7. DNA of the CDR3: TGTGCCAGCAGTGATATACAGGGGATTGAAGCTTTCTTT. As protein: CASSDIQGIEAFF.

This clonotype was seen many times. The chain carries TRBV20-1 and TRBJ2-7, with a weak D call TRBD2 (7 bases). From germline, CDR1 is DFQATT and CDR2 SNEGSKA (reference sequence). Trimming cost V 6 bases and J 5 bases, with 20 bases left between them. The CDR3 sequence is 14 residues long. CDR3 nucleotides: TGCAGTGCCCCGGGGGGCGGGAGAGGCAACGAGCAGTACTTC. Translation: CSAPGGGRGNEQYF.

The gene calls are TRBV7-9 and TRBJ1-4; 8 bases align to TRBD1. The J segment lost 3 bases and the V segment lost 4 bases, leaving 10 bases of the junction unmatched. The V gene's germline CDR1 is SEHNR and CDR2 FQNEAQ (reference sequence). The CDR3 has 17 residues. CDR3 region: CASSSETGDPANEKLFF. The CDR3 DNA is TGTGCCAGCAGCTCCGAGACAGGGGATCCGGCTAATGAAAAACTGTTTTTT.

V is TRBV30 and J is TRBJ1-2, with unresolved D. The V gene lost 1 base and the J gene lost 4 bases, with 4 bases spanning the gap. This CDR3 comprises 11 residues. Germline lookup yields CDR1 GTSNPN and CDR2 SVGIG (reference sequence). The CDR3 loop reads CAWSGAYGYTF. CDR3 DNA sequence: TGTGCCTGGAGTGGGGCCTATGGCTACACCTTC.

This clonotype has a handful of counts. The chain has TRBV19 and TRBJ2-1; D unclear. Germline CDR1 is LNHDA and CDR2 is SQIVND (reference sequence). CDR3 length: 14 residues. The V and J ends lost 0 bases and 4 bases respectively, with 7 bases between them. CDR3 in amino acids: CASSIDSDYNEQFF. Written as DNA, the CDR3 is TGTGCCAGTAGTATAGATTCAGATTACAATGAGCAGTTCTTC.

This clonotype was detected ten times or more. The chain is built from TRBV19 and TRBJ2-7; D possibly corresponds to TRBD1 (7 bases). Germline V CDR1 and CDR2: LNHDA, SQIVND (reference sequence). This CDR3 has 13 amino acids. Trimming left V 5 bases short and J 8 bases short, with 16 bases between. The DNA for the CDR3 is TGTGCCAGTAGTTTCGACAGGGACTCTCAGCAGTACTTC. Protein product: CASSFDRDSQQYF.

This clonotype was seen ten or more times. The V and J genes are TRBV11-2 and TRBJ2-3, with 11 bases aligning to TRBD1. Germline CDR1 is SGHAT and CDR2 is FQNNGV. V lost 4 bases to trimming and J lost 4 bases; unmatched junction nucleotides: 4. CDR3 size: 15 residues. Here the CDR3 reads CASSYGTGGADTQYF. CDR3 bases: TGTGCCAGCAGCTACGGGACAGGGGGAGCAGATACGCAGTATTTT.

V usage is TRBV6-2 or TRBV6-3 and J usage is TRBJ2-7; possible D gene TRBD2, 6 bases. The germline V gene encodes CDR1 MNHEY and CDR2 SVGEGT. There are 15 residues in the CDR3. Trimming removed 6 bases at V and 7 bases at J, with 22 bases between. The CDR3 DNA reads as TGTGCCAGCAGGCGCCAGGACGGGGGTTTTATTGAGCAGTACTTC. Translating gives CASRRQDGGFIEQYF.

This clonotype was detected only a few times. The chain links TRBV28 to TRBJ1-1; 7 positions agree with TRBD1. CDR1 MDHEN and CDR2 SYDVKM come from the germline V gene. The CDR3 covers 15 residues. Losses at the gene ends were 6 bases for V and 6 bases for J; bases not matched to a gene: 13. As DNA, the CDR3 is TGTGCCAGCAGACTCGAGACAGGGAGGACCGCTGAAGCTTTCTTT. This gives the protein CASRLETGRTAEAFF.

DNA of the CDR3: TGCAGTGCTAGCGACAATGAGCAGTTCTTC. Translated, it gives CSASDNEQFF. V gene TRBV20-1 combines with J gene TRBJ2-1; the D is unclear. Germline CDR1 is DFQATT and CDR2 is SNEGSKA (reference sequence). The CDR3 contains 10 residues. The V and J ends lost 3 bases and 5 bases respectively, with 2 bases between them.

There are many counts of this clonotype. The CDR3 DNA follows: TGTGCCAGCAGCCCCGCCGGGACTATTCAGAGGAATGAGCAGTTCTTC. Translation gives CASSPAGTIQRNEQFF. The chain recombines TRBV11-2 with TRBJ2-1; 7 bases are a match to TRBD2. The CDR3 consists of 16 residues. V was pared by 5 bases and J by 7 bases, with 14 bases of the junction left unmatched. CDR1 is SGHAT, CDR2 FQNNGV, per germline.